This TCR beta chain was found in a study of cytomegalovirus exposure and HLA in healthy donors. The CDR3 covers 13 residues. Germline CDR1 is SEHNR and CDR2 is FQNEAQ (reference sequence). Trimming left V 0 bases short and J 8 bases short, with 8 bases between. Assay used: immunoSEQ multiplex PCR; TCRdb lists only in-frame clones, some missing. The sample consists of about 160,000 clones, around nine tenths of them appearing once. Sequencing was carried out using PBMCs. The source of this sequence is a woman younger than 35 in good health and CMV-seronegative. The chain recombines TRBV7-9 with TRBJ1-3; D might be TRBD1 (5 bases). The CDR3 DNA sequence: TGTGCCAGCAGCTTAGCGGGCAGGGACACCATATATTTT. The encoded protein is CASSLAGRDTIYF.